This T cell receptor (beta chain) emerged from a study of blood T cell repertoires in COVID-19. TCRdb's table, derived via immunoSEQ multiplex PCR, lists solely in-frame clones and lacks some. The sample lists fewer than 200,000 clones, around 80% occurring once. This clonotype originated in an older woman with acute or convalescent COVID-19. What was sequenced was peripheral blood.

Written as DNA, the CDR3 is TGCAGCGTCGTGGGACAGGGCGGCTACGAGCAGTACTTC. This translates into CSVVGQGGYEQYF. V usage is TRBV29-1 and J usage is TRBJ2-7; 9 nucleotides match TRBD1. Germline V gene data show CDR1 as SQVTM and CDR2 as ANQGSEA. The V segment lost 6 bases and the J segment 3 bases; nucleotides outside the gene matches: 6. This CDR3 is built from 13 residues.